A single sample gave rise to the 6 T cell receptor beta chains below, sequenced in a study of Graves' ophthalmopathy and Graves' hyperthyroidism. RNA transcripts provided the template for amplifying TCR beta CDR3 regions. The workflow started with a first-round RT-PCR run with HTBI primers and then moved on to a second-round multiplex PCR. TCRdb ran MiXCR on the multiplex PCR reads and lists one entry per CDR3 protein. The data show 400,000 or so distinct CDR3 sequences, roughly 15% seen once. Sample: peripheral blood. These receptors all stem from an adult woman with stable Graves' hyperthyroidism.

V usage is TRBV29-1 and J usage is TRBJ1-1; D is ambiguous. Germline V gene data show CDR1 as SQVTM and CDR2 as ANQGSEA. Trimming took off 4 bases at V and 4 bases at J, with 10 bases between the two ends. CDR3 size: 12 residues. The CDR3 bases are TGCAGCGTTGTGCGGTGGGGCACTGAAGCTTTCTTT. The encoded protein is CSVVRWGTEAFF.

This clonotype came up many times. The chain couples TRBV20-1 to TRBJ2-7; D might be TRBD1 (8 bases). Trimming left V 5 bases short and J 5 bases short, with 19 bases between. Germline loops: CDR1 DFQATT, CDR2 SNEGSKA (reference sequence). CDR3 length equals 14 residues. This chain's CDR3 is CSARTTGGVNEQYF. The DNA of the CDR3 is TGCAGTGCTCGGACCACAGGGGGGGTTAACGAGCAGTACTTC.

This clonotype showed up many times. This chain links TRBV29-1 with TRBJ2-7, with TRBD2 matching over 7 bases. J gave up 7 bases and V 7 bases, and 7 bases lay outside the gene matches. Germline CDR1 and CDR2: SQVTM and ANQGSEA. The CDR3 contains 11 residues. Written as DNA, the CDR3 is TGCAGCGCTTGGGAGGGCTTGGAGCAGTACTTC. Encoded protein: CSAWEGLEQYF.

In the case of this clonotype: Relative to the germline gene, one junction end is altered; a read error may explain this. The CDR3 sequence is CGVEGTAGNTIYF. The CDR3 DNA is TGCGGCGTTGAGGGGACGGCTGGAAACACCATATATTTT. The J gene is TRBJ1-3, the V gene TRBV29-1, with D perhaps matching TRBD1 (5 bases). CDR1 SQVTM and CDR2 ANQGSEA come from the germline V gene. The CDR3 spans 13 residues.

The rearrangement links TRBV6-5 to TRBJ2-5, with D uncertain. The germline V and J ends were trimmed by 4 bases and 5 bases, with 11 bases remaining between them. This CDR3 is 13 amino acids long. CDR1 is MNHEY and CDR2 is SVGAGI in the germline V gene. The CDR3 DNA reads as TGTGCCAGCAGTTTACTCAGGACGGAGACCCAGTACTTC. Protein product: CASSLLRTETQYF.

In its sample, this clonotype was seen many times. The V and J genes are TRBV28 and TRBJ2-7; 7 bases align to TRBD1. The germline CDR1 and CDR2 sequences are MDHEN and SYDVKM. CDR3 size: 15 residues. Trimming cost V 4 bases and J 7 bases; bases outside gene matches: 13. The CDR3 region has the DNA TGTGCCAGCAGTTCAATAGGGACAGCGAGGGGGGAGCAGTACTTC. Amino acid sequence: CASSSIGTARGEQYF.